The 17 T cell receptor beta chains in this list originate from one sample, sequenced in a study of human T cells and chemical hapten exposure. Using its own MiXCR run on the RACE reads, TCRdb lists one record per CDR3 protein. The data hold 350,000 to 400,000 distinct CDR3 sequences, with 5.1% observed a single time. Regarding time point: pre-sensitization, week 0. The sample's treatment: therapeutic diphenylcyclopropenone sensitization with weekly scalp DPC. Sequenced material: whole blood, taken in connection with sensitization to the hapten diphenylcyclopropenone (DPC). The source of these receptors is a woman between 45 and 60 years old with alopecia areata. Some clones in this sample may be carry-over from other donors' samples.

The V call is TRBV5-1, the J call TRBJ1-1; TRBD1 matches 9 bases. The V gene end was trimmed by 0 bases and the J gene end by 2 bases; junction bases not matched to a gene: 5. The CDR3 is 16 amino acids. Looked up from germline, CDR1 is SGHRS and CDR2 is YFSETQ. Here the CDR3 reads CASSLVTGGSNTEAFF. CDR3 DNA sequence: TGCGCCAGCAGCTTGGTGACAGGGGGTAGCAACACTGAAGCTTTCTTT.

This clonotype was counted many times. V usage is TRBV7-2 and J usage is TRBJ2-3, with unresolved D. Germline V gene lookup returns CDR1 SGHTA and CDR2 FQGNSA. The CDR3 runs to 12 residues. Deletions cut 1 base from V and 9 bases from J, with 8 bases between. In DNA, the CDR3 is TGTGCCAGCAGCTTAGGACTTCGAACGCAGTATTTT. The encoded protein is CASSLGLRTQYF.

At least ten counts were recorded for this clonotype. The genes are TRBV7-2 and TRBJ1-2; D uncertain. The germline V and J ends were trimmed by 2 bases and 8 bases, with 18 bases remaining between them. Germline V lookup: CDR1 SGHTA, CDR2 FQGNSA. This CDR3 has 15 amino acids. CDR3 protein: CASSLRLAREEGYTF. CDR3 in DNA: TGTGCCAGCAGCTTAAGGCTGGCAAGGGAGGAGGGCTACACCTTC.

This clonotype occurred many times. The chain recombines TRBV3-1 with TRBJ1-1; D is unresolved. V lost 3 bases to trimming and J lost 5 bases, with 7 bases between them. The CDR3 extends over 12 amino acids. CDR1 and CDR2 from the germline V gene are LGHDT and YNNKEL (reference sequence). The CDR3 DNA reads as TGTGCCAGCAGCCACGGGGTGACTGAAGCTTTCTTT. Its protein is CASSHGVTEAFF.

The CDR3 sequence is CASSLPSGGRTDTQYF. In DNA form, the CDR3 reads TGTGCCAGCAGCTTGCCTAGCGGGGGCCGCACAGATACGCAGTATTTT. The rearrangement links TRBV5-6 to TRBJ2-3; 10 positions match TRBD2. Germline CDR1 is SGHDT and CDR2 is YYEEEE. The CDR3 spans 16 residues. V trimming: 1 base; J trimming: 1 base; junction bases outside the gene matches: 3.

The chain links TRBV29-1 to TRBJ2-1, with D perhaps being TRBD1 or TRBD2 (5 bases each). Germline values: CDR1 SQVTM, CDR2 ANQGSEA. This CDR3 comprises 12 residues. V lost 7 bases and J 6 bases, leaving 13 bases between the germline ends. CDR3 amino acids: CSATGRSNEQFF. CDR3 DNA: TGCAGCGCAACGGGACGGTCCAATGAGCAGTTCTTC.

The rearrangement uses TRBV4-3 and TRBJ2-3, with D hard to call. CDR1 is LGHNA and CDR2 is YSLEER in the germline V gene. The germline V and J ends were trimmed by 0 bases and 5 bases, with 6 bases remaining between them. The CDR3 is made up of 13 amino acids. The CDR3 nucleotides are TGCGCCAGCAGCCAAGAACGGGTAGATACGCAGTATTTT. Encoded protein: CASSQERVDTQYF.

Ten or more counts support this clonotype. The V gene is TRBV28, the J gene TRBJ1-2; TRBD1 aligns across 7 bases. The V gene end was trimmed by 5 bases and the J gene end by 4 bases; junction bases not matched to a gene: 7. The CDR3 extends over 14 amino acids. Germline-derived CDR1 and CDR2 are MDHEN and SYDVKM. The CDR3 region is CASSAWDSTYGYTF. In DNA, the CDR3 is TGTGCCAGCAGTGCGTGGGACAGCACCTATGGCTACACCTTC.

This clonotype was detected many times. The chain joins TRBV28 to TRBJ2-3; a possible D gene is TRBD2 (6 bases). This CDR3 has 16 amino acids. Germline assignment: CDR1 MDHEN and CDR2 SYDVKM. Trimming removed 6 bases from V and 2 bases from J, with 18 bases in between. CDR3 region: CASRPRTNRITDTQYF. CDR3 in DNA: TGTGCCAGCAGACCACGGACTAACCGAATCACAGATACGCAGTATTTT.

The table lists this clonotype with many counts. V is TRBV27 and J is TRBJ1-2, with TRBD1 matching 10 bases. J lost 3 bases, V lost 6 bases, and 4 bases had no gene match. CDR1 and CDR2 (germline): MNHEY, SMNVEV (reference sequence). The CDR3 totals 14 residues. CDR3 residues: CASSMGQGYYGYTF. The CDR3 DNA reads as TGTGCCAGCAGCATGGGACAGGGGTACTATGGCTACACCTTC.

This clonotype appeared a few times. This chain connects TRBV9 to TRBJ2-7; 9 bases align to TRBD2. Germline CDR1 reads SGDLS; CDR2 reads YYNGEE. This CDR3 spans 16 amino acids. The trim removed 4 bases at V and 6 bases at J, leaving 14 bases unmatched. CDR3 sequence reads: CASSPSGARPPGEQYF. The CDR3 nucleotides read TGTGCCAGCAGCCCTAGCGGGGCCCGCCCCCCCGGCGAGCAGTACTTC.

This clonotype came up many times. The CDR3 DNA reads as TGTGCCAGCAGTTTAGAGGGACAGGGGGCGCGTGGGGAGTTCTTC. The encoded protein is CASSLEGQGARGEFF. The J gene is TRBJ2-1, the V gene TRBV28; 12 bases map to TRBD1. CDR1 and CDR2 (germline): MDHEN, SYDVKM. V gave up 2 bases and J gave up 14 bases; unmatched junction bases: 10. This CDR3 contains 15 residues.

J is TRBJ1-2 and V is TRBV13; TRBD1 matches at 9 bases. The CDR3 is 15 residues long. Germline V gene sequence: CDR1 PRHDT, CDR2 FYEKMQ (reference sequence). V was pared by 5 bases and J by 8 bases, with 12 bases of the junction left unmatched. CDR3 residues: CASSQRLGQGGGYTF. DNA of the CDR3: TGTGCCAGCAGCCAACGCCTGGGACAGGGCGGAGGCTACACCTTC.

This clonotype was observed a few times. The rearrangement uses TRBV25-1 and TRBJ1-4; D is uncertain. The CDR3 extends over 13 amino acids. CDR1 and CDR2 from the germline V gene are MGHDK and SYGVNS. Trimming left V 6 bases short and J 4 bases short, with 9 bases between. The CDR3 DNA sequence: TGTGCCAGCAGAAGACATGGTAATGAAAAACTGTTTTTT. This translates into CASRRHGNEKLFF.

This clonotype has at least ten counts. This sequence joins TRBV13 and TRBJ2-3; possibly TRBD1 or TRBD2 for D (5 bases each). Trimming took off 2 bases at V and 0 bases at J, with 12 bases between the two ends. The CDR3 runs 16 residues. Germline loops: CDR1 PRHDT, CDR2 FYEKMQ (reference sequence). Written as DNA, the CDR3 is TGTGCCAGCAGCTTAAGAGGGCAGGGTAGCACAGATACGCAGTATTTT. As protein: CASSLRGQGSTDTQYF. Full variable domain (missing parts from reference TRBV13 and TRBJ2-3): AAGVIQSPRHLIKEKRETATLKCYPIPRHDTVYWYQQGPGQDPQFLISFYEKMQSDKGSIPDRFSAQQFSDYHSELNMSSLELGDSALYFCASSLRGQGSTDTQYFGPGTRLTVL.

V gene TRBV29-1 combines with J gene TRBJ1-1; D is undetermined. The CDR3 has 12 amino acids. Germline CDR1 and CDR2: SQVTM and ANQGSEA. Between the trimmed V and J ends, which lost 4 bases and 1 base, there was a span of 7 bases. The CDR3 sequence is CSVGDSNTEAFF. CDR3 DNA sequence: TGCAGCGTTGGGGATTCGAACACTGAAGCTTTCTTT.

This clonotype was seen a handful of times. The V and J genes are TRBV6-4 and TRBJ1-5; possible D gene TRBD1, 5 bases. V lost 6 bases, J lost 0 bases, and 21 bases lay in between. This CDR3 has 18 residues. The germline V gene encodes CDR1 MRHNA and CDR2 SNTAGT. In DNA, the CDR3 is TGTGCCAGCAGGGTCGACAGAAATGGGGTCCATAGCAATCAGCCCCAGCATTTT. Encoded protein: CASRVDRNGVHSNQPQHF.